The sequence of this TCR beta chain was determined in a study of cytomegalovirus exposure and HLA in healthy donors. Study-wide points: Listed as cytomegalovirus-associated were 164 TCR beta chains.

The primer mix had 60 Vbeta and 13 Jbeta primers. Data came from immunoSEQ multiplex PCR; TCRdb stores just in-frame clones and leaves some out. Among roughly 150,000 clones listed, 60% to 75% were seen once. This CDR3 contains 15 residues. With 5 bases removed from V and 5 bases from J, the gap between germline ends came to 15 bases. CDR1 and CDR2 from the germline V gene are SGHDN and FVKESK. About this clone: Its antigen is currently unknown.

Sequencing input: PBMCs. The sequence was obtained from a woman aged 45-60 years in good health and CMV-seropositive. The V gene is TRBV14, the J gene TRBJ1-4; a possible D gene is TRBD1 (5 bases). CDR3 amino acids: CASSLSGNLNEKLFF. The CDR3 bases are TGTGCCAGCAGCTTGTCAGGGAACCTCAATGAAAAACTGTTTTTT.